These 3 T cell receptor beta chains share one sample of origin, sequenced in a study of blood T cell repertoires in COVID-19. TCRdb's copy holds only in-frame clones and misses some; the assay was immunoSEQ multiplex PCR. The sample consists of around 60,000 clones, around 67% of them appearing once. Sequenced: peripheral blood. These receptors originate from a woman aged 50 to 60 with active or convalescent COVID-19.

The chain carries TRBV5-5 and TRBJ1-3; D not resolved. This CDR3 region has 15 residues. Trimming pared 4 bases from V and 0 bases from J, leaving 11 bases between. The germline V gene encodes CDR1 SGHKS and CDR2 YYEKEE (reference sequence). CDR3 DNA sequence: TGTGCCAGCAGCAACGACGACATCTCTGGAAACACCATATATTTT. Protein product: CASSNDDISGNTIYF.

The chain recombines TRBV5-4 with TRBJ2-7, with 12 nucleotides matching TRBD2. The CDR3 is 16 residues long. V was pared by 4 bases and J by 5 bases, with 10 bases of the junction left unmatched. CDR1 is SGHNT and CDR2 is YYREEE in the germline V gene (reference sequence). The CDR3 DNA is TGTGCCAGCAGCCTAGCGGGAGGGCCGGTTCGCCACGAGCAGTACTTC. It is translated as CASSLAGGPVRHEQYF.

The rearrangement uses TRBV18 and TRBJ2-3; TRBD1 matches at 9 bases. CDR3 length: 14 residues. Germline V gene lookup returns CDR1 KGHSH and CDR2 LQKENI. After removal of 2 bases from V and 7 bases from J, the junction contained 4 bases not matched to a gene. CDR3 loop: CASSPDRGANTQYF. CDR3 DNA sequence: TGTGCCAGCTCACCAGACAGGGGGGCAAATACGCAGTATTTT.